This TCR beta chain was identified in a study of T cell responses to AZD1222 COVID-19 vaccine. Method: immunoSEQ multiplex PCR; TCRdb's copy keeps in-frame clones and lacks some. The sample includes some 140,000 clones, approximately 93% seen only once; the top ten take roughly 5.4%. Study outcomes and limitations: Mostly white British, mostly female donors; authors suggested clonal diversity may be underestimated. There were repertoire samples only from the period after the peak T cell response. There were vaccine-associated CD4 TCRs across spike, dominant at 160-218 and 743-854.

CDR1 SGHTA and CDR2 FQGNSA come from the germline V gene. The trim removed 1 base at V and 8 bases at J, leaving 6 bases unmatched. The CDR3 runs 15 residues. Remarks on this clone: Its antigen remains unidentified.

This clonotype was obtained from an adult in good health. The specimen was peripheral blood, collected on day 0 of AZD1222 vaccination. The chain links TRBV7-2 to TRBJ2-3, with 10 bases that match TRBD2. Written as DNA, the CDR3 is TGTGCCAGCAGCTTAGATAGCGGGGGGACCTCTACGCAGTATTTT. This codes for CASSLDSGGTSTQYF. Looking up the rest from reference TRBV7-2 and TRBJ2-3 gives the full variable domain: GAGVSQSPSNKVTEKGKDVELRCDPISGHTALYWYRQSLGQGLEFLIYFQGNSAPDKSGLPSDRFSAERTGGSVSTLTIQRTQQEDSAVYLCASSLDSGGTSTQYFGPGTRLTVL.